The 20 T cell receptor beta chains reported below all come from one sample, sequenced in a study of response to subunit inactivated influenza vaccine. TCRdb analysed the RT-PCR reads with MiXCR anew, one entry per CDR3 protein. The table has about 780,000 distinct CDR3 sequences, approximately 18% seen once. This specimen was PBMCs from blood, taken around 5 days after vaccination. The source of these receptors is a man aged 50 or older who received an inactivated influenza vaccine.

The genes are TRBV28 and TRBJ2-5; TRBD1 might be the D (6 bases). The CDR3 runs to 13 residues. Germline assignment: CDR1 MDHEN and CDR2 SYDVKM. V gave up 7 bases and J gave up 6 bases, with 15 bases separating them. CDR3 amino acids: CASNQGTRKTQYF. Here the CDR3 DNA reads TGTGCCAGCAATCAGGGGACGAGAAAGACCCAGTACTTC. The full variable domain, its missing parts supplied by reference TRBV28 and TRBJ2-5, is DVKVTQSSRYLVKRTGEKVFLECVQDMDHENMFWYRQDPGLGLRLIYFSYDVKMKEKGDIPEGYSVSREKKERFSLILESASTNQTSMYLCASNQGTRKTQYFGPGTRLLVL.

This clonotype was counted many times. The genes are TRBV20-1 and TRBJ1-2; D unclear. Looked up from germline, CDR1 is DFQATT and CDR2 is SNEGSKA (reference sequence). Trimming cost V 3 bases and J 1 base, with 15 bases left between them. This CDR3 comprises 15 residues. CDR3 in amino acids: CSARSPGILNYGYTF. The CDR3 bases are TGCAGTGCTAGGTCGCCCGGGATCCTTAACTATGGCTACACCTTC.

This clonotype was detected many times. The chain has TRBV12-3 or TRBV12-4 and TRBJ2-7, with 11 positions matching TRBD1. There are 14 residues in the CDR3. J was trimmed by 4 bases and V by 6 bases; bases with no gene match: 5. DNA of the CDR3: TGTGCCAGCAGGCCGGGACAGGGGGGGTACGAGCAGTACTTC. Residues: CASRPGQGGYEQYF.

The V call is TRBV28, the J call TRBJ2-3; 8 bases fit TRBD2. V dropped 2 bases and J dropped 0; count of bases not matched to a gene: 7. The CDR3 spans 17 residues. Germline V gene data show CDR1 as MDHEN and CDR2 as SYDVKM. DNA of the CDR3: TGTGCCAGCAGTTTACCCCGGGGGGGTCCTAGCACAGATACGCAGTATTTT. It translates to CASSLPRGGPSTDTQYF.

This clonotype has a handful of counts. V usage is TRBV6-2 or TRBV6-3 and J usage is TRBJ2-4, with D perhaps matching TRBD1 or TRBD2 (7 bases each). V lost 4 bases to trimming and J lost 3 bases, with 13 bases between them. The CDR3 contains 15 residues. Looked up from germline, CDR1 is MNHEY and CDR2 is SVGEGT. The CDR3 region has the DNA TGTGCCAGCAGTTCCCCCAGGGGGGGCAAAAACATTCAGTACTTC. It codes for CASSSPRGGKNIQYF.

The rearrangement uses TRBV6-2 or TRBV6-3 and TRBJ2-5; no definite D call. Germline V CDR1 and CDR2: MNHEY, SVGEGT. Trimming shortened V by 0 bases and J by 7 bases, and 15 bases separated the two germline ends. This CDR3 region has 15 residues. The CDR3 region has the DNA TGTGCCAGCAGTTACTCCTCCAGTCCGCCGGGGACCCAGTACTTC. It codes for CASSYSSSPPGTQYF.

This clonotype was found a few times. The genes are TRBV12-3 or TRBV12-4 and TRBJ2-7, with 9 bases fitting TRBD2. There are 15 residues in the CDR3. V shed 5 bases and J 4 bases; nucleotides not matched to a gene: 9. The CDR3, as DNA: TGTGCCAGCAGTCGCCCTGGCGGGGGGGTGTACGAGCAGTACTTC. Encoded protein: CASSRPGGGVYEQYF.

This clonotype was observed a handful of times. CDR3 sequence reads: CSARRAGEETQYF. The CDR3 bases are TGCAGTGCTAGAAGAGCGGGGGAAGAGACCCAGTACTTC. V is TRBV20-1 and J is TRBJ2-5, with 8 bases that match TRBD2. The CDR3 consists of 13 residues. Trimming took 2 bases from V and 3 from J; bases not matched to a gene: 2. Germline assignment: CDR1 DFQATT and CDR2 SNEGSKA (reference sequence).

This chain uses TRBV6-1 with TRBJ2-3, with D uncertain. The V gene lost 4 bases and the J gene lost 0 bases, with 17 bases spanning the gap. Germline V gene lookup returns CDR1 MNHNS and CDR2 SASEGT. CDR3 length: 17 amino acids. This CDR3 is CASSGAIGRYSTDTQYF. The CDR3 bases are TGTGCCAGCAGTGGAGCGATTGGGCGATATAGCACAGATACGCAGTATTTT.

The V call is TRBV7-2, the J call TRBJ1-2, with TRBD1 as a possible D gene (6 bases). The CDR3 is 16 amino acids. The germline V gene has CDR1 SGHTA and CDR2 FQGNSA. V lost 5 bases and J 5 bases, leaving 21 bases between the germline ends. CDR3 bases: TGTGCCAGCAGCCCTAGGGGCCAGGGGAATATGTATGGCTACACCTTC. It yields the protein CASSPRGQGNMYGYTF.

The chain links TRBV29-1 to TRBJ2-7; D unresolved. The CDR3 has 14 amino acids. Per the germline V gene, CDR1 is SQVTM and CDR2 is ANQGSEA. Trimming removed 4 bases at V and 0 bases at J, with 13 bases between. The chain's CDR3 is CSVALGQNSYEQYF. The CDR3 DNA reads TGCAGCGTTGCGCTCGGCCAGAACTCCTACGAGCAGTACTTC.

This clonotype was counted a few times. This chain joins TRBV6-2 or TRBV6-3 and TRBJ2-7; tentatively, D is TRBD1 (6 bases). The germline V gene encodes CDR1 MNHEY and CDR2 SVGEGT. The CDR3 has 12 residues. Deletions cut 5 bases from V and 7 bases from J, with 12 bases between. DNA of the CDR3: TGTGCCAGCAGTACCGGGACAAGGGAGCAGTACTTC. Its protein product is CASSTGTREQYF.

This clonotype was observed a handful of times. This chain joins TRBV6-2 or TRBV6-3 and TRBJ2-3; D ambiguous. The CDR3 has 13 residues. Germline assignment: CDR1 MNHEY and CDR2 SVGEGT. The germline V and J ends were trimmed by 2 bases and 6 bases, with 9 bases remaining between them. The CDR3 protein is CASSYQLTDTQYF. Written as DNA, the CDR3 is TGTGCCAGCAGTTACCAACTCACTGATACGCAGTATTTT.

The chain joins TRBV20-1 to TRBJ2-1, with 9 bases identical to TRBD2. The J segment lost 7 bases and the V segment lost 3 bases, leaving 10 bases of the junction unmatched. Per the germline V gene, CDR1 is DFQATT and CDR2 is SNEGSKA (reference sequence). There are 15 residues in the CDR3. The chain's CDR3 is CSASYGGGAVNEQFF. The CDR3 nucleotides read TGCAGTGCTAGTTACGGCGGGGGGGCTGTAAATGAGCAGTTCTTC.

This chain links TRBV15 with TRBJ2-6; D is uncertain. Germline-derived CDR1 and CDR2 are LNHNV and YYDKDF (reference sequence). The CDR3 covers 17 residues. Trimming removed 1 base from V and 0 bases from J, with 10 bases in between. This CDR3 reads CATSRVGFSSGANVLTF. DNA for the CDR3: TGTGCCACCAGCAGAGTGGGATTTAGCTCTGGGGCCAACGTCCTGACTTTC.

This clonotype was observed at least ten times. The chain uses TRBV20-1 and TRBJ2-3, with D unclear. Germline V gene data show CDR1 as DFQATT and CDR2 as SNEGSKA (reference sequence). V was shortened by 2 bases and J by 5 bases, with 20 bases between the two germline ends. The CDR3 runs 16 residues. For the CDR3, the DNA is TGCAGTGCTAGAATCAGAAAAAAGATATTTGGAGATACGCAGTATTTT. Protein: CSARIRKKIFGDTQYF.

This clonotype was detected ten times or more. The J gene is TRBJ1-2, the V gene TRBV3-1; the D gene is possibly TRBD1 (5 bases). Trimming shortened V by 0 bases and J by 7 bases, and 12 bases separated the two germline ends. The germline V gene encodes CDR1 LGHDT and CDR2 YNNKEL (reference sequence). The CDR3 totals 14 residues. The CDR3 here is CASSQDGRGAGYTF. DNA for the CDR3: TGTGCCAGCAGCCAAGATGGAAGGGGAGCTGGCTACACCTTC.

The chain joins TRBV5-1 to TRBJ1-6, with TRBD1 as a possible D gene (6 bases). Trimming removed 0 bases at V and 7 bases at J, with 11 bases between. Germline V CDR1 and CDR2: SGHRS, YFSETQ. The CDR3 extends over 15 amino acids. DNA for the CDR3: TGCGCCAGCAGCTTGGATCAGGGGTGGAATTCACCCCTCCACTTT. It translates to CASSLDQGWNSPLHF.

This clonotype occurred a few times. The chain is built from TRBV12-3 or TRBV12-4 and TRBJ2-3; 7 positions match TRBD1. V lost 6 bases and J lost 6; bases outside the gene matches: 9. The CDR3 consists of 14 residues. The CDR3 spells CASRRDSARDTQYF. The CDR3, as DNA: TGTGCCAGCAGGAGGGACAGCGCTAGGGATACGCAGTATTTT.

The chain uses TRBV4-1 and TRBJ1-3; D may be TRBD1 (5 bases). The CDR3 is 16 residues long. Trimming stripped 0 bases from V and 0 bases from J, with 9 bases between. Per germline, CDR1 MGHRA and CDR2 YSYEKL. The CDR3 DNA reads TGCGCCAGCAGCCAAGAGGGGCATTCCTCTGGAAACACCATATATTTT. Translation: CASSQEGHSSGNTIYF.